These 22 T cell receptor beta chains were all obtained from the same sample, sequenced in a study of shared clonotypes between healthy human individuals. The data were produced by immunoSEQ multiplex PCR, yet TCRdb's version contains in-frame clones alone and is incomplete. The sample has 1,400,000 or so clones; less than 99% are singletons. Sequencing was done on a sample of naive CD4+ T cells sorted from blood. Subset meaning: CD45RA+ positively selected. The receptors were sampled from a man aged 30-40 years in good health.

This chain links TRBV25-1 with TRBJ2-7; tentatively, D is TRBD2 (5 bases). V dropped 1 base and J dropped 3 bases, with 10 bases sitting between them. CDR3 length: 14 amino acids. CDR1 is MGHDK, CDR2 SYGVNS, per germline. The CDR3 loop is CASSELGSLYEQYF. In nucleotides, the CDR3 is TGTGCCAGCAGTGAATTGGGGAGCCTCTACGAGCAGTACTTC.

The rearrangement joins TRBV11-3 to TRBJ1-1; TRBD1 matches 9 bases. Germline loops: CDR1 SGHNT, CDR2 YENEEA. The CDR3 consists of 15 residues. V shed 1 base and J 7 bases; nucleotides not matched to a gene: 7. This CDR3 is CASSLGGTGRDEAFF. Here the CDR3 DNA reads TGTGCCAGCAGCTTAGGTGGGACAGGGAGAGATGAAGCTTTCTTT.

The chain joins TRBV6-5 to TRBJ2-1; the D gene could be TRBD1 or TRBD2 (5 bases each). Germline V gene lookup returns CDR1 MNHEY and CDR2 SVGAGI. This CDR3 is 14 amino acids long. With 7 bases removed from V and 3 bases from J, the gap between germline ends came to 13 bases. CDR3 coding DNA: TGTGCCAGCACCGCCGGGGCAGGCTACAATGAGCAGTTCTTC. Residues: CASTAGAGYNEQFF.

The V and J genes are TRBV5-1 and TRBJ1-2, with 7 bases that match TRBD1. Germline CDR1 and CDR2: SGHRS and YFSETQ. V lost 4 bases and J lost 8; bases outside the gene matches: 14. The CDR3 loop spans 15 amino acids. CDR3 in DNA: TGCGCCAGCAGCGAGGCCGGGACAGCGAGGGAGGGCTACACCTTC. As protein: CASSEAGTAREGYTF. Looking up the rest from reference TRBV5-1 and TRBJ1-2 gives the full variable domain: KAGVTQTPRYLIKTRGQQVTLSCSPISGHRSVSWYQQTPGQGLQFLFEYFSETQRNKGNFPGRFSGRQFSNSRSEMNVSTLELGDSALYLCASSEAGTAREGYTFGSGTRLTVV.

The chain combines TRBV5-1 with TRBJ2-1, with 7 bases fitting TRBD1. The CDR3 is made up of 18 amino acids. Per germline, CDR1 SGHRS and CDR2 YFSETQ. The V segment lost 4 bases and the J segment 0 bases; nucleotides outside the gene matches: 13. The CDR3 DNA reads as TGCGCCAGCAGCCGACGGCAGGGGGTGGCCAGCTCCTACAATGAGCAGTTCTTC. Its translation is CASSRRQGVASSYNEQFF.

This clone has a single count. Other DNA sequences from this sample encode an identical CDR3 as well. The chain links TRBV20-1 to TRBJ2-3; D not resolved. Per germline, CDR1 DFQATT and CDR2 SNEGSKA (reference sequence). V lost 3 bases and J lost 5, with 3 bases in between. The length of the CDR3 is 10 residues. The CDR3 DNA reads as TGCAGTGCTAGCGGAGATACGCAGTATTTT. Translation gives CSASGDTQYF.

The rearrangement links TRBV10-3 to TRBJ2-4, with D hard to call. Trimming stripped 0 bases from V and 5 bases from J, with 11 bases between. The germline V gene has CDR1 ENHRY and CDR2 SYGVKD. This CDR3 has 15 amino acids. CDR3 DNA sequence: TGTGCCATCAGTGAGTCCTCGGGTTCAGAAAACATTCAGTACTTC. Translation: CAISESSGSENIQYF.

The chain carries TRBV27 and TRBJ2-1; 13 bases match TRBD2. Germline V gene sequence: CDR1 MNHEY, CDR2 SMNVEV (reference sequence). The trim removed 7 bases at V and 10 bases at J, leaving 16 bases unmatched. There are 17 residues in the CDR3. CDR3 sequence reads: CASTYRPGLAGLSEQFF. The DNA for the CDR3 is TGTGCCAGCACCTACCGCCCGGGACTAGCGGGATTAAGCGAGCAGTTCTTC.

The chain combines TRBV6-5 with TRBJ2-5; D gene unclear. The CDR3 is 12 amino acids. Germline loops: CDR1 MNHEY, CDR2 SVGAGI. V shed 4 bases and J shed 5 bases, with 8 bases lying between them. CDR3 protein: CASSSSRETQYF. DNA of the CDR3: TGTGCCAGCAGTTCCTCGCGTGAGACCCAGTACTTC.

V is TRBV28 and J is TRBJ2-1, with unresolved D. V lost 10 bases, J lost 0 bases, and 10 bases lay in between. Germline loops: CDR1 MDHEN, CDR2 SYDVKM. The CDR3 is 13 residues long. The chain's CDR3 is CANGGSSYNEQFF. The CDR3 DNA is TGTGCCAACGGCGGTAGCTCCTACAATGAGCAGTTCTTC.

The V gene is TRBV5-1, the J gene TRBJ2-3; D is unresolved. Germline V CDR1 and CDR2: SGHRS, YFSETQ. The germline V and J ends were trimmed by 0 bases and 2 bases, with 7 bases remaining between them. The CDR3 covers 14 residues. The CDR3: CASSLDPNTDTQYF. CDR3 in DNA: TGCGCCAGCAGCTTGGATCCAAACACAGATACGCAGTATTTT.

The rearrangement joins TRBV28 to TRBJ2-7, with D uncertain. Per the germline V gene, CDR1 is MDHEN and CDR2 is SYDVKM. V lost 2 bases to trimming and J lost 5 bases, with 7 bases between them. This CDR3 comprises 12 residues. In DNA, the CDR3 is TGTGCCAGCAGTTTAATACCGAACGAGCAGTACTTC. Translating gives CASSLIPNEQYF.

The V call is TRBV5-4, the J call TRBJ1-1; possible D gene TRBD1, 6 bases. V was shortened by 3 bases and J by 4 bases, with 19 bases between the two germline ends. The CDR3 totals 16 residues. The germline CDR1 and CDR2 sequences are SGHNT and YYREEE (reference sequence). CDR3 sequence: CASSSHPDRGGTEAFF. The CDR3, as DNA: TGTGCCAGCAGCTCCCACCCCGACAGAGGGGGCACTGAAGCTTTCTTT.

V gene TRBV7-8 combines with J gene TRBJ2-7; no clear D gene. The CDR3 loop spans 14 amino acids. Germline loops: CDR1 SGHVS, CDR2 FQNEAQ. The ends were cut back, 1 base at V and 3 bases at J, with 10 bases in the middle. CDR3 residues: CASSLGELDYEQYF. The CDR3 DNA sequence: TGTGCCAGCAGCTTAGGGGAACTCGACTACGAGCAGTACTTC.

The chain carries TRBV9 and TRBJ2-7; D ambiguous. V dropped 0 bases and J dropped 2 bases, with 15 bases sitting between them. Germline V gives CDR1 SGDLS, CDR2 YYNGEE. This CDR3 is built from 16 residues. The CDR3 DNA follows: TGTGCCAGCAGCGTAGGGTGGGGATTTAATACCTACGAGCAGTACTTC. Translating it yields CASSVGWGFNTYEQYF. Drawing the rest from reference TRBV9 and TRBJ2-7, the complete variable domain is DSGVTQTPKHLITATGQRVTLRCSPRSGDLSVYWYQQSLDQGLQFLIQYYNGEERAKGNILERFSAQQFPDLHSELNLSSLELGDSALYFCASSVGWGFNTYEQYFGPGTRLTVT.

The V and J genes are TRBV5-1 and TRBJ2-1, with D tentatively TRBD1 or TRBD2 (5 bases each). The CDR3 is made up of 13 amino acids. CDR1 SGHRS and CDR2 YFSETQ come from the germline V gene. The V end lost 3 bases, the J end lost 9 bases, and 13 bases lay between the germline ends. CDR3 bases: TGCGCCAGCAGCTGGGGACCAGGGAGTGAGCAGTTCTTC. Protein product: CASSWGPGSEQFF.

The V and J genes are TRBV10-3 and TRBJ1-2, with D hard to call. The V end lost 1 base, the J end lost 0 bases, and 12 bases lay between the germline ends. Germline V lookup: CDR1 ENHRY, CDR2 SYGVKD. The CDR3 spans 16 residues. This CDR3 reads CAISEFQALTNYGYTF. The CDR3 coding sequence is TGTGCCATCAGTGAGTTCCAGGCTTTAACTAACTATGGCTACACCTTC.

The chain is built from TRBV28 and TRBJ1-4, with D perhaps TRBD1 (5 bases). Germline V gene sequence: CDR1 MDHEN, CDR2 SYDVKM. V gave up 2 bases and J gave up 10 bases, with 14 bases separating them. This CDR3 region has 14 residues. The CDR3 nucleotides read TGTGCCAGCAGTTTAGGGACGGCGGTAGGAAAACTGTTTTTT. Protein: CASSLGTAVGKLFF.

This chain uses TRBV30 with TRBJ1-3, with D uncertain. This CDR3 region has 11 residues. CDR1 and CDR2 (germline): GTSNPN, SVGIG (reference sequence). Trimming stripped 3 bases from V and 8 bases from J, with 8 bases between. CDR3 amino acids: CAWSPLDTIYF. Here the CDR3 DNA reads TGTGCCTGGAGCCCCCTCGACACCATATATTTT.

The chain couples TRBV10-2 to TRBJ1-1; no clear D. The CDR3 covers 12 residues. Trimming cost V 3 bases and J 5 bases, with 7 bases left between them. Germline lookup yields CDR1 WSHSY and CDR2 SAAADI. This CDR3 is CASSDQTTEAFF. As DNA, the CDR3 is TGCGCCAGCAGTGATCAAACGACTGAAGCTTTCTTT.

This rearrangement joins TRBV18 to TRBJ2-2; D ambiguous. The CDR3 consists of 13 residues. V gave up 6 bases and J gave up 5 bases, with 10 bases separating them. The germline CDR1 and CDR2 sequences are KGHSH and LQKENI. The CDR3 here is CASSPSGTGELFF. The DNA for the CDR3 is TGTGCCAGCTCCCCGTCCGGAACCGGGGAGCTGTTTTTT.

The J gene is TRBJ1-4, the V gene TRBV7-9; 10 bases align to TRBD1. V was clipped by 1 base and J by 6 bases; unmatched bases: 2. The CDR3 contains 15 residues. Germline V gives CDR1 SEHNR, CDR2 FQNEAQ (reference sequence). CDR3 residues: CASSLVGTGDEKLFF. The CDR3 DNA follows: TGTGCCAGCAGCTTAGTCGGGACAGGGGATGAAAAACTGTTTTTT.